Presented here are 18 T cell receptor beta chains from one specimen sequenced in a study of cytomegalovirus exposure and HLA in healthy donors (TCRdb year 2017). Libraries were prepared through the immunoSEQ multiplex PCR assay. This immuneACCESS table, as held by TCRdb, lists in-frame sequences with V and J called but not all clones. Of the missing ones, under half trace to an unresolved V gene in checked studies; the others have no known cause. Counted in this sample were 78,000 or so clones; just under 95% of them appeared once. 3% to 3.5% of the sample lies in the top ten. The sample comprised PBMCs. The receptors stem from a woman between 18 and 29 years old in good health and CMV-seropositive.

This clone occurred a few times. The chain joins TRBV2 to TRBJ1-6; 7 bases are shared with TRBD1. The CDR3 runs to 15 residues. The germline CDR1 and CDR2 sequences are SNHLY and FYNNEI. Unmatched junction bases numbered 7, after V lost 5 bases and J lost 6 bases. For the CDR3, the DNA is TGTGCCAGCAGTACAGACAGGGTTTCTAATTCACCCCTCCACTTT. This sequence encodes CASSTDRVSNSPLHF.

Worth noting for this clone: The junction does not match germline at one end; this may be a read error. This chain connects TRBV7-7 to TRBJ1-1; D possibly corresponds to TRBD1 (5 bases). Per germline, CDR1 SSHAT and CDR2 FNYEAQ (reference sequence). The CDR3 is made up of 13 amino acids. CDR3 sequence (DNA): TGTGCTAGCAGCTCGACAGTTAACACTGAAGCTTTCTTT. This codes for CASSSTVNTEAFF.

CDR3 coding DNA: TGTGCCAGCAGCTTACCAGGCACCACTGAAGCTTTCTTT. Translated: CASSLPGTTEAFF. The chain links TRBV7-9 to TRBJ1-1; D not resolved. The germline CDR1 and CDR2 sequences are SEHNR and FQNEAQ (reference sequence). CDR3 length: 13 residues. Trimming removed 2 bases at V and 4 bases at J, with 8 bases between.

This CDR3 is CASRARTGTGYNEQFF. The CDR3 DNA is TGTGCCAGCAGGGCGAGAACCGGGACAGGGTACAATGAGCAGTTCTTC. The V call is TRBV2, the J call TRBJ2-1; TRBD1 aligns across 9 bases. Losses at the gene ends were 6 bases for V and 4 bases for J; bases not matched to a gene: 10. CDR1 and CDR2 from the germline V gene are SNHLY and FYNNEI. The length of the CDR3 is 16 residues.

The chain uses TRBV9 and TRBJ1-1; tentative D call: TRBD1 (5 bases). CDR3 length equals 15 residues. Trimming shortened V by 3 bases and J by 0 bases, and 12 bases separated the two germline ends. Per the germline V gene, CDR1 is SGDLS and CDR2 is YYNGEE. Written as DNA, the CDR3 is TGTGCCAGCAGCGCCCGGGGGAGTATGAACACTGAAGCTTTCTTT. Its translation is CASSARGSMNTEAFF.

The chain has TRBV4-1 and TRBJ2-1; weak D call: TRBD2 (6 bases). The V gene lost 0 bases and the J gene lost 4 bases, with 13 bases spanning the gap. This CDR3 is built from 16 residues. Germline V lookup: CDR1 MGHRA, CDR2 YSYEKL. CDR3 amino acids: CASSQDEGTGYNEQFF. CDR3 DNA: TGCGCCAGCAGCCAAGATGAAGGGACTGGATACAATGAGCAGTTCTTC.

The chain has TRBV4-1 and TRBJ2-2; no clear D. Germline V gene data show CDR1 as MGHRA and CDR2 as YSYEKL. The V end was cut by 1 base, the J end by 1 base, with 10 bases between. The CDR3 length is 16 residues. The CDR3 DNA sequence: TGCGCCAGCAGCCAAGTTACTACCCTGAACACCGGGGAGCTGTTTTTT. It is translated as CASSQVTTLNTGELFF.

This clone has just one count. J is TRBJ1-2 and V is TRBV6-1; TRBD1 matches at 12 bases. With 4 bases clipped from V and 4 bases from J, the junction kept 7 bases outside the gene matches. Germline assignment: CDR1 MNHNS and CDR2 SASEGT. This CDR3 has 16 residues. In DNA, the CDR3 is TGTGCCAGCAGTGCGGGATCGGGACAGGGGGCCTATGGCTACACCTTC. Its translation is CASSAGSGQGAYGYTF.

The J gene is TRBJ2-6, the V gene TRBV27; no reliable D call. Trimming left V 0 bases short and J 11 bases short, with 11 bases between. Germline V lookup: CDR1 MNHEY, CDR2 SMNVEV (reference sequence). CDR3 size: 14 residues. The CDR3, as DNA: TGTGCCAGCAGTTTATCGAGTGTTGTTGACGTCCTGACTTTC. Translated, it gives CASSLSSVVDVLTF.

The rearrangement joins TRBV10-3 to TRBJ2-1, with a possible D match to TRBD2 (6 bases). The CDR3 length is 16 residues. Germline V gene data show CDR1 as ENHRY and CDR2 as SYGVKD. V was trimmed by 3 bases and J by 3 bases, leaving 15 bases between them. CDR3 bases: TGTGCCATCAGTGATATCCCGGGAGTGGGCTACAATGAGCAGTTCTTC. Translation gives CAISDIPGVGYNEQFF.

The chain links TRBV25-1 to TRBJ2-1; 13 bases map to TRBD2. CDR3 size: 18 residues. J gave up 4 bases and V 2 bases, and 8 bases lay outside the gene matches. The V gene's germline CDR1 is MGHDK and CDR2 SYGVNS. CDR3 loop: CASSELPGTSGVYNEQFF. CDR3 coding DNA: TGTGCCAGCAGTGAACTACCCGGGACTAGCGGGGTATACAATGAGCAGTTCTTC.

The chain is built from TRBV18 and TRBJ1-2; the D gene is possibly TRBD1 (6 bases). V was shortened by 3 bases and J by 2 bases, with 13 bases between the two germline ends. Germline values: CDR1 KGHSH, CDR2 LQKENI. The CDR3 loop spans 15 amino acids. CDR3 coding DNA: TGTGCCAGCTCACCCTTGGGACAACTCAACTATGGCTACACCTTC. This encodes CASSPLGQLNYGYTF. Based on the CDR3 plus reference TRBV18 and TRBJ1-2, the full variable domain is NAGVMQNPRHLVRRRGQEARLRCSPMKGHSHVYWYRQLPEEGLKFMVYLQKENIIDESGMPKERFSAEFPKEGPSILRIQQVVRGDSAAYFCASSPLGQLNYGYTFGSGTRLTVV.

CDR3 coding DNA: TGCGCCAGCAGCCACCCCACAGGGAAAGTTTCCTACAATGAGCAGTTCTTC. Translated, it gives CASSHPTGKVSYNEQFF. The chain recombines TRBV4-1 with TRBJ2-1; D possibly corresponds to TRBD1 (6 bases). In germline, CDR1 is MGHRA, CDR2 YSYEKL. V was pared by 3 bases and J by 1 base, with 16 bases between. This CDR3 is 17 amino acids long.

This rearrangement joins TRBV6-6 to TRBJ1-2; D possibly corresponds to TRBD1 (6 bases). In germline, CDR1 is MNHNY, CDR2 SVGAGI (reference sequence). Trimming pared 7 bases from V and 2 bases from J, leaving 14 bases between. This CDR3 contains 14 residues. The CDR3 here is CASTILTGNYGYTF. The CDR3, as DNA: TGTGCCAGCACCATACTCACAGGGAACTATGGCTACACCTTC.

V gene TRBV28 combines with J gene TRBJ1-5, with TRBD1 as a possible D gene (5 bases). V lost 3 bases, J lost 6 bases, and 18 bases lay in between. Germline values: CDR1 MDHEN, CDR2 SYDVKM. The CDR3 totals 16 residues. This chain's CDR3 is CASSLPPAQGRQPQHF. For the CDR3, the DNA is TGTGCCAGCAGTTTGCCCCCGGCGCAGGGTCGTCAGCCCCAGCATTTT.

This clone has only a few counts. The chain recombines TRBV14 with TRBJ2-3, with TRBD1 matching over 7 bases. Looked up from germline, CDR1 is SGHDN and CDR2 is FVKESK. The CDR3 has 14 amino acids. V lost 3 bases and J lost 2; bases outside the gene matches: 2. CDR3 sequence reads: CASSQGQNTDTQYF. CDR3 sequence (DNA): TGTGCCAGCAGCCAGGGACAGAACACAGATACGCAGTATTTT.

V and J are TRBV7-8 and TRBJ2-1; D ambiguous. The CDR3 has 12 residues. V was trimmed by 2 bases and J by 8 bases, leaving 7 bases between them. Germline V lookup: CDR1 SGHVS, CDR2 FQNEAQ. DNA for the CDR3: TGTGCCAGCAGCTTATTATCGGATGAGCAGTTCTTC. Translated, it gives CASSLLSDEQFF.

The chain employs TRBV5-1 and TRBJ2-1; TRBD2 matches at 8 bases. This CDR3 spans 14 amino acids. J gave up 7 bases and V 2 bases, and 5 bases lay outside the gene matches. Germline values: CDR1 SGHRS, CDR2 YFSETQ. The chain's CDR3 is CASSFGGALNEQFF. The DNA of the CDR3 is TGCGCCAGCAGCTTCGGGGGGGCCCTGAATGAGCAGTTCTTC.